Listed here are 3 T cell receptor beta chains from one sample, sequenced in a study of T cell changes during pregnancy in multiple sclerosis. Repertoires were generated with immunoSEQ multiplex PCR, while TCRdb's copy carries only in-frame clones and drops some. The sample includes 36,000 or so clones, about 88% of them seen just once. The source material was CD4+ T cells from peripheral blood mononuclear cells, sampled in the first trimester of pregnancy. The receptors originated from a female donor with multiple sclerosis, enrolled in a pregnancy study.

The V call is TRBV4-2, the J call TRBJ1-1; 7 bases align to TRBD1. The CDR3 sequence is 17 residues long. V shed 0 bases, J shed 5 bases, and the junction held 12 bases outside the gene matches. Germline V CDR1 and CDR2: LGHNA, YNFKEQ. The CDR3 spells CASSQEVRGWLGTEAFF. As DNA, the CDR3 is TGTGCCAGCAGCCAAGAAGTCAGGGGGTGGCTTGGGACTGAAGCTTTCTTT.

This chain uses TRBV7-8 with TRBJ2-2; D is ambiguous. This CDR3 has 14 amino acids. Germline V lookup: CDR1 SGHVS, CDR2 FQNEAQ. Trimming pared 2 bases from V and 7 bases from J, leaving 11 bases between. The CDR3 protein is CASSLSSESGELFF. The CDR3 DNA is TGTGCCAGCAGCTTATCCAGCGAGAGCGGGGAGCTGTTTTTT.

V and J are TRBV6-5 and TRBJ2-2; tentative D call: TRBD1 (6 bases). This CDR3 is built from 15 residues. In germline, CDR1 is MNHEY, CDR2 SVGAGI. The V end lost 10 bases, the J end lost 3 bases, and 18 bases lay between the germline ends. CDR3 region: CATRRGMADTGELFF. The CDR3 DNA follows: TGTGCCACCCGAAGGGGGATGGCGGACACCGGGGAGCTGTTTTTT.